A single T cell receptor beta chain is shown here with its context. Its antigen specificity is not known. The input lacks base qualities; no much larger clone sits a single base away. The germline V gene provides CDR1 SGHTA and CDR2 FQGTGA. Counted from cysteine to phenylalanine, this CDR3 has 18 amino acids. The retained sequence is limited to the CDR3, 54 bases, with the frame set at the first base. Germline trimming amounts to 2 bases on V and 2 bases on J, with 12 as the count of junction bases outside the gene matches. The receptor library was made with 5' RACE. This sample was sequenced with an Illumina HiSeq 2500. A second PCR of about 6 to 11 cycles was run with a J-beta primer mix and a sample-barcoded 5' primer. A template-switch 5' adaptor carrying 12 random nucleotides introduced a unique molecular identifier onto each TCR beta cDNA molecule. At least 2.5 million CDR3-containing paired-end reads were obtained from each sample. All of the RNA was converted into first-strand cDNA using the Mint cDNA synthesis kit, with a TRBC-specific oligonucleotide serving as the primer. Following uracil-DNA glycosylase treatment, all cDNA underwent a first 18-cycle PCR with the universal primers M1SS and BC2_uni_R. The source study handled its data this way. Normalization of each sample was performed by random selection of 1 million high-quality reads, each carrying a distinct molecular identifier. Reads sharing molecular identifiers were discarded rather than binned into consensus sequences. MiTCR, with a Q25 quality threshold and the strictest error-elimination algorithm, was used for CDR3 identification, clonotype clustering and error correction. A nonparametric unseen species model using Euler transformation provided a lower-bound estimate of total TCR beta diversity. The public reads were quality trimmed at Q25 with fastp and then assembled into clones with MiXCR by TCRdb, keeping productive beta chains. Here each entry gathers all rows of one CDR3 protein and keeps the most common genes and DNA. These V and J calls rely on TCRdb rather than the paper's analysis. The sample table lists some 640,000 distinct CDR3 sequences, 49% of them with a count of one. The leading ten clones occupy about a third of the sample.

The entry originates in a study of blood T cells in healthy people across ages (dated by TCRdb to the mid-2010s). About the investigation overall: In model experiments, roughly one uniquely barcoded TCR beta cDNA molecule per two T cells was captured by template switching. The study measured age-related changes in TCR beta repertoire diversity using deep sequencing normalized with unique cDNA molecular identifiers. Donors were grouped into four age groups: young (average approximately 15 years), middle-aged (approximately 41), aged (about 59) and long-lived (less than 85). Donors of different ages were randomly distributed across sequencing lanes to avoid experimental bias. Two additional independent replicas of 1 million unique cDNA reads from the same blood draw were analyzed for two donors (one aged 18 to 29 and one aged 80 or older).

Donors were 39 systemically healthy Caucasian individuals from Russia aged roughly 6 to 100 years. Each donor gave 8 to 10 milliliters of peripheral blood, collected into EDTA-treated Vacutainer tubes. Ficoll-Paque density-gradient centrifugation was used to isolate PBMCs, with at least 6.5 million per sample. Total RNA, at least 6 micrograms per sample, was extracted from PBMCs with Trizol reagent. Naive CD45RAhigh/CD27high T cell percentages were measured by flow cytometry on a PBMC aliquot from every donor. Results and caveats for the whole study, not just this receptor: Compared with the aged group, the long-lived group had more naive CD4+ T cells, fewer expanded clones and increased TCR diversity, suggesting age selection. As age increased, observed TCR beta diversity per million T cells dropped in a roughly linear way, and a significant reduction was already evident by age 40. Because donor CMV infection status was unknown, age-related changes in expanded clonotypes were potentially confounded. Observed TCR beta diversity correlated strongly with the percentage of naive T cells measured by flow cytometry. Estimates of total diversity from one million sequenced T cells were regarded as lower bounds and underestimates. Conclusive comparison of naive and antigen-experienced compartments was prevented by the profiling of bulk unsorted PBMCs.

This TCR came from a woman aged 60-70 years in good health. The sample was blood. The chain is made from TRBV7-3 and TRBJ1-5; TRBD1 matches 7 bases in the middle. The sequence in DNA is TGTGCCAGCAGCTTACGTTTCGCGGGACAGCGGTGCAATCAGCCCCAGCATTTT. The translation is CASSLRFAGQRCNQPQHF.